This T cell receptor beta chain was recorded in a study of siplizumab effects on memory and regulatory T cells. Study conclusions and caveats: Some alloreactive sequences were traceable to unstimulated CD4+ memory cells, and siplizumab significantly reduced them.

The CDR3 consists of 17 residues. The junction had 14 bases not matched to a gene; V was cut back by 5 bases and J by 10 bases. Per germline, CDR1 ENHRY and CDR2 SYGVKD. Sequenced by immunoSEQ multiplex PCR; TCRdb stores in-frame clones only, minus some. The sample contains 56,000 or so clones, around 97% of which appear only once. Regarding this clone: Its matching antigen is unknown.

Specimen: naive CD8+ T cells sorted from blood. The TCR comes from a human donor in good health. The rearrangement joins TRBV10-3 to TRBJ2-1, with 13 bases identical to TRBD2. Written as DNA, the CDR3 is TGTGCCATCAGTTGGACTAGCGGGAGTCCCAAGCAAGCGGAGCAGTTCTTC. This codes for CAISWTSGSPKQAEQFF.